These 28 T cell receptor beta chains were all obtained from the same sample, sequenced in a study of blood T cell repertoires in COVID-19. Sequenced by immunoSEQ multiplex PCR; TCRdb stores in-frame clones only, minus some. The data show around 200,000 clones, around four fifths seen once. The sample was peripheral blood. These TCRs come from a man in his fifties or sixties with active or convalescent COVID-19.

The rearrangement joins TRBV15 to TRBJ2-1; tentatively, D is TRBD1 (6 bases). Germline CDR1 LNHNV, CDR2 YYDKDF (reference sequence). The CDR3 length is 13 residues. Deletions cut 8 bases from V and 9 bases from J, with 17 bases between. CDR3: CATDPNRDGEQFF. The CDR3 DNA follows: TGTGCCACCGACCCTAACAGGGACGGTGAGCAGTTCTTC.

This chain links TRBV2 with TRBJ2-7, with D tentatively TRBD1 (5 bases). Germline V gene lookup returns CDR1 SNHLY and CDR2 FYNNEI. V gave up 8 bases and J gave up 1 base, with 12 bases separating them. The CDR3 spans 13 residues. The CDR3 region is CASPGQGSYEQYF. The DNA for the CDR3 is TGTGCCAGCCCGGGCCAGGGTTCCTACGAGCAGTACTTC.

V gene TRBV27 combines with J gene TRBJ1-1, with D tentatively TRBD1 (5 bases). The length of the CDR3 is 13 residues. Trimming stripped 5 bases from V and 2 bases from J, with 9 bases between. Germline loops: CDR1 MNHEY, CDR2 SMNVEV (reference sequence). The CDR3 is CASSPRVNTEAFF. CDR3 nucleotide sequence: TGTGCCAGCAGTCCCAGGGTAAACACTGAAGCTTTCTTT.

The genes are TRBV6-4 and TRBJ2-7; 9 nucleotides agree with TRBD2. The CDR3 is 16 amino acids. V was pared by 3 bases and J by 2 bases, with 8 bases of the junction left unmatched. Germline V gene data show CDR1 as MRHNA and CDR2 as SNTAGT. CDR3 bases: TGTGCCAGCAGTGAAAGGTGCGGGGGGGCTCCCTACGAGCAGTACTTC. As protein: CASSERCGGAPYEQYF.

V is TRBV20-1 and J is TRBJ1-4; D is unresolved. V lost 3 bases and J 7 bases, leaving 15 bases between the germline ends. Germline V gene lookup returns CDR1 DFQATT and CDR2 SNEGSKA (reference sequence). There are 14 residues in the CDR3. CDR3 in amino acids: CSASTESWAEKLFF. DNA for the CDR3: TGCAGTGCTAGTACAGAATCCTGGGCTGAAAAACTGTTTTTT.

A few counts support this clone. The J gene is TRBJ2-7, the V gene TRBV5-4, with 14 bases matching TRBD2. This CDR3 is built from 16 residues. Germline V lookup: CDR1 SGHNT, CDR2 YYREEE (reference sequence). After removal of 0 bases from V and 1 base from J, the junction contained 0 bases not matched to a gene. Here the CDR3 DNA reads TGTGCCAGCAGCTTGGGGACTAGCGGGAGGTCCTACGAGCAGTACTTC. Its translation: CASSLGTSGRSYEQYF.

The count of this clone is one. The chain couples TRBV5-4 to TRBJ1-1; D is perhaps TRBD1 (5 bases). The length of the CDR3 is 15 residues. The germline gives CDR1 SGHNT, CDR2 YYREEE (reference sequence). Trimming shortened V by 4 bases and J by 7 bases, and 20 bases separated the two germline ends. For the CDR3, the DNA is TGTGCCAGCAGCAGCAATTCAGGGATGGAAGGTGAAGCTTTCTTT. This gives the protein CASSSNSGMEGEAFF.

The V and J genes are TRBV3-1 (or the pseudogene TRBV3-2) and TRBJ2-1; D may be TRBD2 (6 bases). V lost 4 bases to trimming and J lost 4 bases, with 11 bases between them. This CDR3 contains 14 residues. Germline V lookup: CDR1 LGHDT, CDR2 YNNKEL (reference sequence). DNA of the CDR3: TGTGCCAGCAGCCGCGGGATAGCTTACAATGAGCAGTTCTTC. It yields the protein CASSRGIAYNEQFF.

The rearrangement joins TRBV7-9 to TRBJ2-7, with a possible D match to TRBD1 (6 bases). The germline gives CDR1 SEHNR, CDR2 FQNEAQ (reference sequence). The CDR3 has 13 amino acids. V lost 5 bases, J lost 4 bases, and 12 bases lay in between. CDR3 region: CASSGRGTYEQYF. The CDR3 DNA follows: TGTGCCAGCAGCGGCAGGGGAACGTACGAGCAGTACTTC. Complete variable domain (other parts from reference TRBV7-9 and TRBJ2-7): DTGVSQNPRHKITKRGQNVTFRCDPISEHNRLYWYRQTLGQGPEFLTYFQNEAQLEKSRLLSDRFSAERPKGSFSTLEIQRTEQGDSAMYLCASSGRGTYEQYFGPGTRLTVT.

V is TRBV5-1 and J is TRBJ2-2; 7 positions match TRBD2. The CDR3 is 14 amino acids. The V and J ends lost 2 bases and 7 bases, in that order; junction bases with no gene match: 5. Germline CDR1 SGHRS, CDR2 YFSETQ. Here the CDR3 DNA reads TGCGCCAGCAGCTTTCTAGCGGATGGCGGGGAGCTGTTTTTT. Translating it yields CASSFLADGGELFF.

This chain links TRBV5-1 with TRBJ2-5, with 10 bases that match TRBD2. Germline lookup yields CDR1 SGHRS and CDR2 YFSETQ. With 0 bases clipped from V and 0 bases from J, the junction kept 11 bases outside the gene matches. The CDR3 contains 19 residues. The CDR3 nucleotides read TGCGCCAGCAGCTTGGCCAGGAGCGGGGGGGCCCAGTACCAAGAGACCCAGTACTTC. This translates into CASSLARSGGAQYQETQYF.

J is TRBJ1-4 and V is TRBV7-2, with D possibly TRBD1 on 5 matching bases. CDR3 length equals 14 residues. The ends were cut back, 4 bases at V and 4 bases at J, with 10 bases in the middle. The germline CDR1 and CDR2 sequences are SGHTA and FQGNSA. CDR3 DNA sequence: TGTGCCAGCAGCTCCAGGGTCGTTAATGAAAAACTGTTTTTT. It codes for CASSSRVVNEKLFF.

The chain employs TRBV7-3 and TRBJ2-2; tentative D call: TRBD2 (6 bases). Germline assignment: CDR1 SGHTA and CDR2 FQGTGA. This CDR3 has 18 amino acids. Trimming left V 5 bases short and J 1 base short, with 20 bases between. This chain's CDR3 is CASSPRGTAAVNTGELFF. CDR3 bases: TGTGCCAGCAGCCCACGGGGGACCGCGGCGGTGAACACCGGGGAGCTGTTTTTT.

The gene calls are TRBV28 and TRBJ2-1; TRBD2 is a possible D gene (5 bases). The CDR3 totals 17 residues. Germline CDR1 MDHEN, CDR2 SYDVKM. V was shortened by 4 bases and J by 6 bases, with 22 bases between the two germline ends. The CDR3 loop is CASSSGPQALSGNEQFF. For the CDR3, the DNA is TGTGCCAGCAGTTCCGGGCCACAAGCCTTAAGCGGCAATGAGCAGTTCTTC.

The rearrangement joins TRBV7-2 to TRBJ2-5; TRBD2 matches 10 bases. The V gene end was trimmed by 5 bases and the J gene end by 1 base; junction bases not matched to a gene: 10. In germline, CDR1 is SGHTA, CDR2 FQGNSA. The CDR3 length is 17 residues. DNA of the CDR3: TGTGCCAGCAGCCAAACCGGGACTAGCGTAGGCCAAGAGACCCAGTACTTC. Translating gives CASSQTGTSVGQETQYF.

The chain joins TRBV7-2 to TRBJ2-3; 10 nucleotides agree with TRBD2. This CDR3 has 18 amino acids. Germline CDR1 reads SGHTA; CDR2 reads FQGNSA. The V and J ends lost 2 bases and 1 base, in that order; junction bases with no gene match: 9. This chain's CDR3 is CASSLTGPLAGGTDTQYF. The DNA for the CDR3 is TGTGCCAGCAGCTTAACTGGGCCGCTAGCGGGGGGCACAGATACGCAGTATTTT.

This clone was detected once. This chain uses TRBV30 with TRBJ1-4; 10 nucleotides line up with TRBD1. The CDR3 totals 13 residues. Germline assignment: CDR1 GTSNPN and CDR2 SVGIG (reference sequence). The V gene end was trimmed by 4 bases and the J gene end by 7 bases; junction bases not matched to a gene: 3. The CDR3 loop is CAWTGQGLEKLFF. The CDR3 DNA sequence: TGTGCCTGGACGGGACAGGGGCTTGAAAAACTGTTTTTT.

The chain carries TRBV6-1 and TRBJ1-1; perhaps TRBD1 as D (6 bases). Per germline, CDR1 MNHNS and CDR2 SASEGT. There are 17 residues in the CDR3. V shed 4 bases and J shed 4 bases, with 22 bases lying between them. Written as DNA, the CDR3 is TGTGCCAGCAGTGCGAGTCCCTTGGCGCAAGGGGGCACTGAAGCTTTCTTT. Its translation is CASSASPLAQGGTEAFF.

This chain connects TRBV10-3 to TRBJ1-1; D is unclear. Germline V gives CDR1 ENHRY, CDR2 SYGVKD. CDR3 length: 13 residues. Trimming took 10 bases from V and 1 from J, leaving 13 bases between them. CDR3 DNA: TGTGCCACCCTAGCGGGCCCGAACACTGAAGCTTTCTTT. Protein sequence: CATLAGPNTEAFF.

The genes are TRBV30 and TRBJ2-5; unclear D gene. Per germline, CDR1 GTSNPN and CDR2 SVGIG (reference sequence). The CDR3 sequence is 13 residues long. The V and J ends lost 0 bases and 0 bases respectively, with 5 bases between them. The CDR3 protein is CAWSVAHQETQYF. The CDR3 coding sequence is TGTGCCTGGAGTGTAGCGCACCAAGAGACCCAGTACTTC.

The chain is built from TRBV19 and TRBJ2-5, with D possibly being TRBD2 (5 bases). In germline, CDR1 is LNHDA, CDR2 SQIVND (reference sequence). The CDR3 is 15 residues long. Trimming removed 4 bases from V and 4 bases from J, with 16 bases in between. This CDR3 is CASSTRTRQRETQYF. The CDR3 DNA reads TGTGCCAGTAGTACTAGGACTCGTCAGAGAGAGACCCAGTACTTC.

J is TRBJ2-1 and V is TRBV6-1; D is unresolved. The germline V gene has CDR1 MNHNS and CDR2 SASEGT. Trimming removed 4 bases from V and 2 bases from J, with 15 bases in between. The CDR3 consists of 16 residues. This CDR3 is CASSALTKPAYNEQFF. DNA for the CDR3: TGTGCCAGCAGTGCTCTGACAAAGCCGGCCTACAATGAGCAGTTCTTC.

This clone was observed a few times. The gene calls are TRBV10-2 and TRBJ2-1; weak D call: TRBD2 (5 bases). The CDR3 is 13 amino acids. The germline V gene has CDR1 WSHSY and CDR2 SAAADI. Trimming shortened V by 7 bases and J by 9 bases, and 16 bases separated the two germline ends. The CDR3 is CASKALASSEQFF. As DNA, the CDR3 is TGCGCCAGCAAGGCGCTAGCCAGCAGTGAGCAGTTCTTC.

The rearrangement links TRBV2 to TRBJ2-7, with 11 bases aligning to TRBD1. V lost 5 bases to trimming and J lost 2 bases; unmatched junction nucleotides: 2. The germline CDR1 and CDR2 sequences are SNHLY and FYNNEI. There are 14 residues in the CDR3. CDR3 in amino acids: CASSPDRGPYEQYF. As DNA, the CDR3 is TGTGCCAGCAGTCCGGACAGGGGGCCCTACGAGCAGTACTTC.

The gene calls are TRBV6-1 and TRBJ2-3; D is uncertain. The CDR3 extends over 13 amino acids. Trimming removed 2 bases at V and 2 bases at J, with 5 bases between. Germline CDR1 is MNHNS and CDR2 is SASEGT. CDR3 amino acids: CASSERFTDTQYF. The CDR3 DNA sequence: TGTGCCAGCAGTGAACGGTTCACAGATACGCAGTATTTT.

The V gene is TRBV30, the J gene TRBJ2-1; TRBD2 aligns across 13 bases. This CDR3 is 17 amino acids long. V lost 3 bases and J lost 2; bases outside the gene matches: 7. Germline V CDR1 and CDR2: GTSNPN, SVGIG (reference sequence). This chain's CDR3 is CAWRGGTSGAPYNEQFF. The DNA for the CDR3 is TGTGCCTGGAGGGGCGGGACTAGCGGGGCCCCCTACAATGAGCAGTTCTTC.

DNA for the CDR3: TGTGCCAGCAGTTTCACATTTAAGTCTGGTGAGCAGTTCTTC. Translated: CASSFTFKSGEQFF. The rearrangement links TRBV6-6 to TRBJ2-1, with D unresolved. There are 14 residues in the CDR3. V was trimmed by 4 bases and J by 9 bases, leaving 16 bases between them. Germline V lookup: CDR1 MNHNY, CDR2 SVGAGI (reference sequence).

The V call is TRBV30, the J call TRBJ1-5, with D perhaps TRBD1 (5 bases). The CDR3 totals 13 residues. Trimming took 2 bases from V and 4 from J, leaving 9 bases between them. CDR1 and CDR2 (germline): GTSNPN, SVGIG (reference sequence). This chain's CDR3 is CAWSRQPNQPQHF. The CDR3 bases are TGTGCCTGGAGTCGACAGCCAAATCAGCCCCAGCATTTT.